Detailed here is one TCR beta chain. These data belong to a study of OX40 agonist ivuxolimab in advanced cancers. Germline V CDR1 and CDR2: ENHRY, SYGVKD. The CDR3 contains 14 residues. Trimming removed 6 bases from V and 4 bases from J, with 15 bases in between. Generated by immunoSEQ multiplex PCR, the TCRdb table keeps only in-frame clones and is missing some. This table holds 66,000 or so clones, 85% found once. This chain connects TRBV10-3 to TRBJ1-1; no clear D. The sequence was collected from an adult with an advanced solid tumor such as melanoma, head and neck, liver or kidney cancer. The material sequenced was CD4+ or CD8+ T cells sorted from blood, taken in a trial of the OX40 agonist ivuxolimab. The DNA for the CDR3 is TGTGCCATCAGACTGCTTGGGGAGCGCACTGAAGCTTTCTTT. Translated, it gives CAIRLLGERTEAFF.